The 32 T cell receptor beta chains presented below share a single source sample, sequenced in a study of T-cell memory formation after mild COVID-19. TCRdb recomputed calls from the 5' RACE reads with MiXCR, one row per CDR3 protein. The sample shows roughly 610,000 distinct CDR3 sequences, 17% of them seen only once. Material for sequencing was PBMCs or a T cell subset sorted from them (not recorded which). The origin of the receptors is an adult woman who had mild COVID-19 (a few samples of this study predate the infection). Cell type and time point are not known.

The DNA of the CDR3 is TGTGCCACCAGTGACTTTGGATCTAGCATCCCCACAGATACGCAGTATTTT. Translated: CATSDFGSSIPTDTQYF. V and J are TRBV24-1 and TRBJ2-3; D might be TRBD2 (5 bases). The length of the CDR3 is 17 residues. Germline lookup yields CDR1 KGHDR and CDR2 SFDVKD. Trimming took off 4 bases at V and 2 bases at J, with 18 bases between the two ends.

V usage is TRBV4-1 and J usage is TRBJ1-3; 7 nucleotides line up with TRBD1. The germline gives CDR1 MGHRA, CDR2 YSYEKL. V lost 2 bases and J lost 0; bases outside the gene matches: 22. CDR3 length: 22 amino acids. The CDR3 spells CASSQPPFRGQLTTLSGNTIYF. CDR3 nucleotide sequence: TGCGCCAGCAGCCAACCCCCCTTTAGGGGACAGCTAACAACCCTCTCTGGAAACACCATATATTTT.

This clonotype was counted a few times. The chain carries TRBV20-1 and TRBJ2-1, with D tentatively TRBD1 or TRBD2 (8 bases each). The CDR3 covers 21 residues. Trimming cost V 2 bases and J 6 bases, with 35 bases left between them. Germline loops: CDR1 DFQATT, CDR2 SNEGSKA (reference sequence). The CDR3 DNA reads TGCAGTGCTAGAAAGAGGATTAGGACAGGGTTAGCGGGATGGGCCCTCAATGAGCAGTTCTTC. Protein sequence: CSARKRIRTGLAGWALNEQFF.

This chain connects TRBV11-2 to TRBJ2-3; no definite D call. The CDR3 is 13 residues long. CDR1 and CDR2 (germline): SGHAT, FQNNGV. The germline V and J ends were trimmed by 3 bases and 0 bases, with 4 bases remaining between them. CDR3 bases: TGTGCCAGCAGCTTCATGAGCACAGATACGCAGTATTTT. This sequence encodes CASSFMSTDTQYF.

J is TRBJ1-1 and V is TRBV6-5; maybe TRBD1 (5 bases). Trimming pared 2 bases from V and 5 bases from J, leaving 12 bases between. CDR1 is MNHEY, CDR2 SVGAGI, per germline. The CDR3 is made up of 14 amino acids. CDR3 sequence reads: CASSYQGSITEAFF. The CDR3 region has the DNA TGTGCCAGCAGTTACCAGGGAAGCATAACTGAAGCTTTCTTT.

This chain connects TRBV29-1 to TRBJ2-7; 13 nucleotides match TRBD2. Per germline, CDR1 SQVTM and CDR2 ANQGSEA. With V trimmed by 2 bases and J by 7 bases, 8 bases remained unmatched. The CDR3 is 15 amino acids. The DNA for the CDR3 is TGCAGCGTTGAATCGGGACTAGCGGGACTTGGGGAGCAGTACTTC. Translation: CSVESGLAGLGEQYF.

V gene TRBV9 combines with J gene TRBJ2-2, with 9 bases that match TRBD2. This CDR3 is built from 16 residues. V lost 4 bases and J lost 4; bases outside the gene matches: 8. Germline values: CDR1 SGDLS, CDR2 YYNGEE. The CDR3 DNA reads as TGTGCCAGCAGCTTCGTCGGCGGGAGGGCCACCGGGGAGCTGTTTTTT. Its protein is CASSFVGGRATGELFF.

The CDR3 DNA sequence: TGTGCCATTGGGACAGATACGCAGTATTTT. Its protein product is CAIGTDTQYF. The rearrangement joins TRBV10-3 to TRBJ2-3; D is uncertain. The V gene lost 9 bases and the J gene lost 3 bases, with 4 bases spanning the gap. This CDR3 contains 10 residues. CDR1 ENHRY and CDR2 SYGVKD come from the germline V gene.

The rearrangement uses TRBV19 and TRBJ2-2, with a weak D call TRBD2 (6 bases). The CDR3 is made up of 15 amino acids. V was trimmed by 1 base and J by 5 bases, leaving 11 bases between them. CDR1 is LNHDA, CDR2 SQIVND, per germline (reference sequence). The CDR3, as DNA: TGTGCCAGTAGTATAGGGAGGGTTGAGACCGGGGAGCTGTTTTTT. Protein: CASSIGRVETGELFF.

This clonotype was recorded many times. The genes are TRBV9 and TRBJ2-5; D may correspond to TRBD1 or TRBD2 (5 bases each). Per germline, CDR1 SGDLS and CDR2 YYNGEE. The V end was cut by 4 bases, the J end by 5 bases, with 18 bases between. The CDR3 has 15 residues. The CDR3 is CASSLGTVTGETQYF. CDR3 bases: TGTGCCAGCAGCCTCGGGACGGTTACGGGGGAGACCCAGTACTTC.

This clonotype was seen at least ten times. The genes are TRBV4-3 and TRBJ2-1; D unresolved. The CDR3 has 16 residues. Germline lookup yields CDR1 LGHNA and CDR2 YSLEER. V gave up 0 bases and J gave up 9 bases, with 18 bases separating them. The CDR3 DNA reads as TGCGCCAGCAGCCAAGATTTGGCTAGTGGCTGGTCTGAGCAGTTCTTC. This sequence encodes CASSQDLASGWSEQFF.

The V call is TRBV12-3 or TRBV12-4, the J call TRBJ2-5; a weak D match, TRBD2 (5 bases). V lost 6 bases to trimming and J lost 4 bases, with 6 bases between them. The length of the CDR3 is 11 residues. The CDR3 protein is CASRGRETQYF. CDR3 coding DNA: TGTGCCAGCAGAGGGAGAGAGACCCAGTACTTC.

The chain's CDR3 is CASSQITGQVIYEQYF. CDR3 coding DNA: TGTGCCAGCAGCCAAATCACGGGGCAGGTTATTTACGAGCAGTACTTC. The chain links TRBV16 to TRBJ2-7; D might be TRBD1 or TRBD2, each matching 5 bases. Trimming shortened V by 2 bases and J by 4 bases, and 18 bases separated the two germline ends. This CDR3 region has 16 residues. The germline V gene has CDR1 KGHSY and CDR2 FQNENV.

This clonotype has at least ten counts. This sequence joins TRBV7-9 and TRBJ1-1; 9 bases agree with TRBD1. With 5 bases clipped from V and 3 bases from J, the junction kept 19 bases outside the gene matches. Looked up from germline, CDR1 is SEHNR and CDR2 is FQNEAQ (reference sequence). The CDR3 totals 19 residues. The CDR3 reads CASSRSAIGQGNSDTEAFF. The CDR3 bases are TGTGCCAGCAGCCGATCAGCTATTGGACAGGGGAATTCTGACACTGAAGCTTTCTTT.

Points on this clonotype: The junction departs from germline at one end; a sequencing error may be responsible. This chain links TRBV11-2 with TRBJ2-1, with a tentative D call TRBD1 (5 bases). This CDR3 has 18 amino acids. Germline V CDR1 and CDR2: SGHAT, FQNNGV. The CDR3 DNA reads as TGTGCCAGCAGCTTAGATGGCTTGACAGACCCATCTCGTAATGAGCAGTTATTC. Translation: CASSLDGLTDPSRNEQLF.

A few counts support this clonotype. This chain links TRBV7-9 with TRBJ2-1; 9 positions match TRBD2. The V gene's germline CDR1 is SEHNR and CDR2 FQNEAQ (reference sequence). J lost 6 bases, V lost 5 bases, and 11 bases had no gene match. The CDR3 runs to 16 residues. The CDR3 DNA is TGTGCCAGCAGCCCTATGAAAGCGGGGGGCACCAATGAGCAGTTCTTC. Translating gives CASSPMKAGGTNEQFF.

CDR3 residues: CASSLEAGSPYEQYF. CDR3 coding DNA: TGTGCCAGCAGCTTAGAGGCAGGGTCCCCCTACGAGCAGTACTTC. This chain connects TRBV11-2 to TRBJ2-7, with D maybe TRBD1 (5 bases). The CDR3 is made up of 15 amino acids. The V gene's germline CDR1 is SGHAT and CDR2 FQNNGV. Trimming took 0 bases from V and 2 from J, leaving 11 bases between them.

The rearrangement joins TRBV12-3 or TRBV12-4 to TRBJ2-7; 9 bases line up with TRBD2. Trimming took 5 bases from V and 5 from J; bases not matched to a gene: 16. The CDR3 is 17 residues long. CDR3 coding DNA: TGTGCCAGCAGTCTACGTCCTCCTAGCGGGATTAGCCACGAGCAGTACTTC. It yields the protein CASSLRPPSGISHEQYF.

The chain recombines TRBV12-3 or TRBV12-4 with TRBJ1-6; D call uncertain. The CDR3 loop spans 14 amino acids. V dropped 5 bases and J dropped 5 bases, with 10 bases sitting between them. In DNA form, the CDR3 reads TGTGCCAGCAGTCTGGGAATTCATAATTCACCCCTCCACTTT. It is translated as CASSLGIHNSPLHF.

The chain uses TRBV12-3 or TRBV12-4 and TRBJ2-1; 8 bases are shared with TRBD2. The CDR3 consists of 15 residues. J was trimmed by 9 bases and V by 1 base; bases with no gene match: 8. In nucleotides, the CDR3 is TGTGCCAGCAGTTTAGGCCGGGGGGGCATCGGTGAGCAGTTCTTC. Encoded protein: CASSLGRGGIGEQFF.

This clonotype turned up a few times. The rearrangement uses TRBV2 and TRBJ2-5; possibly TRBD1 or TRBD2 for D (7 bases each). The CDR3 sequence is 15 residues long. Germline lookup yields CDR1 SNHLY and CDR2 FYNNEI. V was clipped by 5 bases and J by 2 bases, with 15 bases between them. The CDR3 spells CASSRLRGGQETQYF. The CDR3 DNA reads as TGTGCCAGCAGTCGCCTCAGGGGGGGGCAAGAGACCCAGTACTTC.

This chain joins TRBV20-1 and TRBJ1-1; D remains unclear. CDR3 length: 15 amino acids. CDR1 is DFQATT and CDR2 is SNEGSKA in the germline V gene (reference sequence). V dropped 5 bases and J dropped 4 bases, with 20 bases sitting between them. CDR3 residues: CSASPSPGSVTEAFF. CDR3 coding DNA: TGCAGTGCTTCCCCCAGTCCGGGATCGGTCACTGAAGCTTTCTTT.

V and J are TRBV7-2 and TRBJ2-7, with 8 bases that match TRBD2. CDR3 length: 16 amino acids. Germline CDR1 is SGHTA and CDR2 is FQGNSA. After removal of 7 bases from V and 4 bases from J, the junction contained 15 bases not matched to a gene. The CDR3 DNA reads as TGTGCCAGCACCCCCTCGGGGGGGACTAGTAGATACGAGCAGTACTTC. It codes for CASTPSGGTSRYEQYF.

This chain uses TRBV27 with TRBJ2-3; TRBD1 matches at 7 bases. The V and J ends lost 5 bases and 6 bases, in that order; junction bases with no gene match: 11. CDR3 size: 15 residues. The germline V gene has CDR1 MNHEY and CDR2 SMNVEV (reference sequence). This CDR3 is CASSVRGQVLDTQYF. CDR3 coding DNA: TGTGCCAGCAGTGTACGAGGACAGGTTTTGGATACGCAGTATTTT.

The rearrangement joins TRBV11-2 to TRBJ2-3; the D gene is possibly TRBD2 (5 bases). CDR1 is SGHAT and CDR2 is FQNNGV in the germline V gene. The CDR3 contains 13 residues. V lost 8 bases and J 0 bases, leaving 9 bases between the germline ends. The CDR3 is CASGPGSTDTQYF. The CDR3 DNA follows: TGTGCCAGCGGGCCGGGAAGCACAGATACGCAGTATTTT.

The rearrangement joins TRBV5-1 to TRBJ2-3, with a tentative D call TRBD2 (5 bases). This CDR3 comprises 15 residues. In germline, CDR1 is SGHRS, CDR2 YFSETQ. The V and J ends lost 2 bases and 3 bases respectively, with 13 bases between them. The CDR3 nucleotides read TGCGCCAGCAGCTTTGGGGTCGCGGGTACAGATACGCAGTATTTT. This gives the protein CASSFGVAGTDTQYF. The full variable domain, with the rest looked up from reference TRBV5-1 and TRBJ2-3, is KAGVTQTPRYLIKTRGQQVTLSCSPISGHRSVSWYQQTPGQGLQFLFEYFSETQRNKGNFPGRFSGRQFSNSRSEMNVSTLELGDSALYLCASSFGVAGTDTQYFGPGTRLTVL.

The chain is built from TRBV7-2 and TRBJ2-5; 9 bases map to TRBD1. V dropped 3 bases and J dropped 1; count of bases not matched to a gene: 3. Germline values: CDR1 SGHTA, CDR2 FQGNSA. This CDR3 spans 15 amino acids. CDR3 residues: CASSFGDRVQETQYF. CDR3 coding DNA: TGTGCCAGCAGCTTTGGGGACAGGGTCCAAGAGACCCAGTACTTC.

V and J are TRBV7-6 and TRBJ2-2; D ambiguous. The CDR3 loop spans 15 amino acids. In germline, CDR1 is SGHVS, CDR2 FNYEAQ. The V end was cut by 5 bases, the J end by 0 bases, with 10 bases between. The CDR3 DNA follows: TGTGCCAGCAGCCAACTAATTTCGAACACCGGGGAGCTGTTTTTT. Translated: CASSQLISNTGELFF.

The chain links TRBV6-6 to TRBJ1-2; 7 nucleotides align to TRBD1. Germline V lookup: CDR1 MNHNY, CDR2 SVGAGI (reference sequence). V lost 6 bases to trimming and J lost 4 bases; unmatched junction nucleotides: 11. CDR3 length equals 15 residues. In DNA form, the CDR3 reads TGTGCCAGCAGCCCCGGAGGTCAGGGGGGCTATGGCTACACCTTC. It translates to CASSPGGQGGYGYTF.

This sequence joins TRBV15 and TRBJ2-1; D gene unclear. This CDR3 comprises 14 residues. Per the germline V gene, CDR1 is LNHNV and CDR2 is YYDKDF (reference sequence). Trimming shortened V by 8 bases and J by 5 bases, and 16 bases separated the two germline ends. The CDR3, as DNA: TGTGCCACCGCTGGGCTAGTTAGGGACAATGAGCAGTTCTTC. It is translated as CATAGLVRDNEQFF.

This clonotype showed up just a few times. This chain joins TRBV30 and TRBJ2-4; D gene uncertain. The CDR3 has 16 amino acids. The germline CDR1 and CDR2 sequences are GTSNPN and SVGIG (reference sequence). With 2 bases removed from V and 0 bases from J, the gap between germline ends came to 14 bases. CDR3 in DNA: TGTGCCTGGAGTAATAAGGAGAGACTAGCCAAAAACATTCAGTACTTC. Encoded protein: CAWSNKERLAKNIQYF.

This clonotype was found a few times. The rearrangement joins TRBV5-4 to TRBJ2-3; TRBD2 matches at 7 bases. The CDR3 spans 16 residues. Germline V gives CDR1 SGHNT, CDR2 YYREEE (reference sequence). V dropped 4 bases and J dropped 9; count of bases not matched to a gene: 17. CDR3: CASSPGEAGTQDTQYF. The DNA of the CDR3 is TGTGCCAGCAGCCCTGGGGAAGCGGGGACGCAGGACACGCAGTATTTT.